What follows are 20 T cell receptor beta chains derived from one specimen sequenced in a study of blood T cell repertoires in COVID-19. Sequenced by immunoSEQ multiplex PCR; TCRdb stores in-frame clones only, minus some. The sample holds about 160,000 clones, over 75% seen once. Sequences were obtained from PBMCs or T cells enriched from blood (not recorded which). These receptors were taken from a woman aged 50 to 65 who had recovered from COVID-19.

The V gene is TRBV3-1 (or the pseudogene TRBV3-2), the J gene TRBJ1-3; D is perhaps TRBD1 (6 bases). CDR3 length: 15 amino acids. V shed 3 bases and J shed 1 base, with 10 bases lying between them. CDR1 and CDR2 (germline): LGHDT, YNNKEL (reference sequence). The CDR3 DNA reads TGTGCCAGCAGCCAGGACAGACTATCTGGAAACACCATATATTTT. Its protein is CASSQDRLSGNTIYF.

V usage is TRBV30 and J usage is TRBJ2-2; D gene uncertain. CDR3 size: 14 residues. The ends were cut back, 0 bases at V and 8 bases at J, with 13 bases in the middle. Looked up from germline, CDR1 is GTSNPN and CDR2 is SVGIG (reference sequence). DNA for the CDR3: TGTGCCTGGAGTGTAGGAGTCGATGGAGGGGAGCTGTTTTTT. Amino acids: CAWSVGVDGGELFF.

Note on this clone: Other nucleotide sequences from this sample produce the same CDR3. As DNA, the CDR3 is TGCGCCAGCAGCTTTAACCAAGAGACCCAGTACTTC. It translates to CASSFNQETQYF. The V call is TRBV5-1, the J call TRBJ2-5; D call uncertain. This CDR3 has 12 amino acids. Trimming shortened V by 2 bases and J by 0 bases, and 2 bases separated the two germline ends. Germline CDR1 and CDR2: SGHRS and YFSETQ.

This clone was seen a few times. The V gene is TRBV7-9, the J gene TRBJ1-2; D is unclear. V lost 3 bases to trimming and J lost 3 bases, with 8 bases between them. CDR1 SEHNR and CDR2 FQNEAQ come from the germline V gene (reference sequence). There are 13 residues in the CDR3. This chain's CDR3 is CASSFSGDYGYTF. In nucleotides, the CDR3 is TGTGCCAGCAGCTTTTCCGGGGACTATGGCTACACCTTC.

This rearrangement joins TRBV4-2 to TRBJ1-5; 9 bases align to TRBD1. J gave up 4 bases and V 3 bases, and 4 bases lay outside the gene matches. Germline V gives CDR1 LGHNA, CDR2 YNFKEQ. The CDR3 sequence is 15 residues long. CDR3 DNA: TGTGCCAGCAGCCAGCCCGGGACAGGGAATCAGCCCCAGCATTTT. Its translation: CASSQPGTGNQPQHF.

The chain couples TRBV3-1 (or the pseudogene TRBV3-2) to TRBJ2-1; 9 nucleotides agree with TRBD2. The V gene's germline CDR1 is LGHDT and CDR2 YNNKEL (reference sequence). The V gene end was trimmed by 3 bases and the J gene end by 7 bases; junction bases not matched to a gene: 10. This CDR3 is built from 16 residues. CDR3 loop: CASSHPRTSGLNEQFF. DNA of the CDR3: TGTGCCAGCAGCCACCCTCGTACTAGCGGGCTTAATGAGCAGTTCTTC.

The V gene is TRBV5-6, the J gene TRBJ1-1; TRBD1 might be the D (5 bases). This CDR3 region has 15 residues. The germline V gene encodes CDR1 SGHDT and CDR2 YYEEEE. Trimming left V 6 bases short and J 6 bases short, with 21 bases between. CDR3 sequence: CASISSGRMRSEAFF. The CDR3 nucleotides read TGTGCCAGCATCTCTTCAGGGAGGATGAGGTCTGAAGCTTTCTTT.

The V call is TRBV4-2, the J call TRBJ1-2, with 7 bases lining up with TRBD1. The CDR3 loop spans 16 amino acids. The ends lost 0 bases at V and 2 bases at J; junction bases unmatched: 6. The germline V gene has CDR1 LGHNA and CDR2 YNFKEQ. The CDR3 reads CASSQDSGGTNYGYTF. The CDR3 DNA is TGTGCCAGCAGCCAAGATTCAGGGGGAACCAACTATGGCTACACCTTC.

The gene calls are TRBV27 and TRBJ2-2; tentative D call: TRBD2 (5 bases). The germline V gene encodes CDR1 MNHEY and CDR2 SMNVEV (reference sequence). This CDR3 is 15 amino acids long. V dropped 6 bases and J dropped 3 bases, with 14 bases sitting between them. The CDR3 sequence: CASSWGDFDTGELFF. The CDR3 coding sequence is TGTGCCAGCAGCTGGGGAGACTTCGACACCGGGGAGCTGTTTTTT.

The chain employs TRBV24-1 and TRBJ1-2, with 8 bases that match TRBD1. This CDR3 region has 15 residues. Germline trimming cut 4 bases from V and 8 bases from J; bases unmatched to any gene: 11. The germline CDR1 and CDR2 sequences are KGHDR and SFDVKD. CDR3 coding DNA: TGTGCCACCAGTGACCGACAGGGGAGTTCGGGGGGCTACACCTTC. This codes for CATSDRQGSSGGYTF.

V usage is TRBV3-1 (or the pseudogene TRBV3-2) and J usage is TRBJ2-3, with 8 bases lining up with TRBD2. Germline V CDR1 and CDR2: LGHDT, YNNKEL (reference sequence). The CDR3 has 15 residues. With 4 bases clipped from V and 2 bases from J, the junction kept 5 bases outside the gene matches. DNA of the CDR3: TGTGCCAGCAGCCGGATAGCGGGACTCACAGATACGCAGTATTTT. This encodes CASSRIAGLTDTQYF.

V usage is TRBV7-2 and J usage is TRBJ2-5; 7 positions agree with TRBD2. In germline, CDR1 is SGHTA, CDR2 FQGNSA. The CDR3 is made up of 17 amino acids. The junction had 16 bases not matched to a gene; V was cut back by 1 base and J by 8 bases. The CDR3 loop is CASSLEGGGTSTGTQYF. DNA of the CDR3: TGTGCCAGCAGCTTAGAGGGCGGGGGTACCTCTACCGGAACCCAGTACTTC.

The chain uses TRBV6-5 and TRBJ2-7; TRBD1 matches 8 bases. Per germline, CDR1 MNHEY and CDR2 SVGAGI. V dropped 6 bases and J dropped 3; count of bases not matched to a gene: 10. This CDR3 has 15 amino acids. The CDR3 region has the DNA TGTGCCAGCAGACCGGACAGGGCCGAATTCTACGAGCAGTACTTC. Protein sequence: CASRPDRAEFYEQYF.

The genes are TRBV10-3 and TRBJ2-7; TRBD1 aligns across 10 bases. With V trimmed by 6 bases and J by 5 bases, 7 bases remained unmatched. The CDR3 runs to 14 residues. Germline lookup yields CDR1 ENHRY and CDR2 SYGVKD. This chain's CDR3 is CAISRRDRGDEQYF. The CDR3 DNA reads TGTGCCATCAGCCGAAGGGACAGGGGTGACGAGCAGTACTTC.

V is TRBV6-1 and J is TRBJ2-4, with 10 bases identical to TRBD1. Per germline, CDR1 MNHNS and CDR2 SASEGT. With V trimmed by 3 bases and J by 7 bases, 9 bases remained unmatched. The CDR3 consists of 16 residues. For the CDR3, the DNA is TGTGCCAGCAGTGACCCCCCCGGGACAGGGGAGAACATTCAGTACTTC. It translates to CASSDPPGTGENIQYF.

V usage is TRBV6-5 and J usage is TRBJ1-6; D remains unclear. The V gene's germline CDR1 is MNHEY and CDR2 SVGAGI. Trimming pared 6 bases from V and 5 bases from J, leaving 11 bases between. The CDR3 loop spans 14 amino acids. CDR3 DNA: TGTGCCAGCAGGAGGGAGACGGATAATTCACCCCTCCACTTT. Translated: CASRRETDNSPLHF.

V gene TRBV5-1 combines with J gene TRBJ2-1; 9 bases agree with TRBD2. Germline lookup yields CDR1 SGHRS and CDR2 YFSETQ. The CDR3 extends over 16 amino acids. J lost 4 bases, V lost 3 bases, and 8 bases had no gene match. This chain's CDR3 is CASSSRSGGSYNEQFF. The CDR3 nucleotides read TGCGCCAGCAGCTCAAGAAGCGGGGGGTCATACAATGAGCAGTTCTTC.

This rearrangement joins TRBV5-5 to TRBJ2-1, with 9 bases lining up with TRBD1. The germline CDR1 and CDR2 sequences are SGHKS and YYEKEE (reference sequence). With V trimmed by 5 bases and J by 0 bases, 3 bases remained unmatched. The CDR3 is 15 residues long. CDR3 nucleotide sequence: TGTGCCAGCAGGCAGGACAGGGGCTCCTACAATGAGCAGTTCTTC. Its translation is CASRQDRGSYNEQFF.

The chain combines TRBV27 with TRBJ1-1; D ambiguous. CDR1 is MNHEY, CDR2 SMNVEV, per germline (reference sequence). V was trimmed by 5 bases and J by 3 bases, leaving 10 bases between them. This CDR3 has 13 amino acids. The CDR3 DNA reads TGTGCCAGCAGTCGAGCGGGCGACACTGAAGCTTTCTTT. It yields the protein CASSRAGDTEAFF.

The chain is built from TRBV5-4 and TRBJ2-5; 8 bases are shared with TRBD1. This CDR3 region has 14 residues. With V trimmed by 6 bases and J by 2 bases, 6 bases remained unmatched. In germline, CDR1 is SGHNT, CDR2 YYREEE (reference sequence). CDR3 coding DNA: TGTGCCAGCACCCTAGGACAGGGACAAGAGACCCAGTACTTC. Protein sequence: CASTLGQGQETQYF. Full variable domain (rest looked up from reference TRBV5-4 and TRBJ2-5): ETGVTQSPTHLIKTRGQQVTLRCSSQSGHNTVSWYQQALGQGPQFIFQYYREEENGRGNFPPRFSGLQFPNYSSELNVNALELDDSALYLCASTLGQGQETQYFGPGTRLLVL.